The present TCR beta chain was sequenced within a study of CD8 T cell repertoires and HIV-1 epitope variants. As for the study in general: Control wells had CMV/EBV/flu peptides, negative Ebola AY9, or no peptide. T cells were cultured for less than 13 days with cytokines added on days 3 and 7.

This clone was detected only a few times. The antigen is unknown. Here immunoSEQ multiplex PCR was the method, and the copy in TCRdb shows in-frame clones only, minus some. The repertoire holds under 6,500 clones, with over 60% as singletons. The CDR3 has 14 amino acids. The V end lost 5 bases, the J end lost 0 bases, and 11 bases lay between the germline ends. Germline loops: CDR1 MNHEY, CDR2 SVGAGI. Findings and caveats of the study: The TAALDMSHF plasma variant had no responses, unlike KF9 (about 5 clonotypes) and HW9 (one).

V and J are TRBV6-5 and TRBJ2-7; perhaps TRBD2 as D (6 bases). Sequencing was done on a sample of cultured CD8+ T cells derived from PBMCs. The receptor was derived from a male donor with HIV. The CDR3 bases are TGTGCCAGCAGTCCTCTAGCGTACTCCTACGAGCAGTACTTC. Encoded protein: CASSPLAYSYEQYF.